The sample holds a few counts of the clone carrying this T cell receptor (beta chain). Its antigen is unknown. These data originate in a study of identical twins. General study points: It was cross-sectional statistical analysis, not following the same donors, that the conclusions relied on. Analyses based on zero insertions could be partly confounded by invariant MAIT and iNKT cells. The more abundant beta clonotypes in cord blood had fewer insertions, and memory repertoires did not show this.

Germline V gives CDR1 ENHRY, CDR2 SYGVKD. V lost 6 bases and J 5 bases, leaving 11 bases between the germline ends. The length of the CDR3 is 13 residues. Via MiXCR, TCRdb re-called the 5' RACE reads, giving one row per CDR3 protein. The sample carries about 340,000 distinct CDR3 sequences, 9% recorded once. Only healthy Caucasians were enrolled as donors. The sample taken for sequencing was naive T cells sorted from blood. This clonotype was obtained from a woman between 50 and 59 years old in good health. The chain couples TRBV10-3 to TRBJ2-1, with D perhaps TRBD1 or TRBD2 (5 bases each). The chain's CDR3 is CAIRRDANNEQFF. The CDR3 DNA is TGTGCCATCAGGAGGGACGCCAACAATGAGCAGTTCTTC.